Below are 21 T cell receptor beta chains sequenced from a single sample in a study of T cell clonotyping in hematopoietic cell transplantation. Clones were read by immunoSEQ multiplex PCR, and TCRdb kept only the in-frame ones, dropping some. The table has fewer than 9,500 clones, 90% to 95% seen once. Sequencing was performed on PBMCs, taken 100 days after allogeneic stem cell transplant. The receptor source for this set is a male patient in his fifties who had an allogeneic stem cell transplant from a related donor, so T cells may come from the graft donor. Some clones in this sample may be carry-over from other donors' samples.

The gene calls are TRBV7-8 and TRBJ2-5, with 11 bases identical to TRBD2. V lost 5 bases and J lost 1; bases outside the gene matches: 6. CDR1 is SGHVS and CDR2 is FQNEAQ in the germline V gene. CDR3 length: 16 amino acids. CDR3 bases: TGTGCCAGCAGCCTCCGACTAGCGGGGCCCCAAGAGACCCAGTACTTC. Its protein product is CASSLRLAGPQETQYF.

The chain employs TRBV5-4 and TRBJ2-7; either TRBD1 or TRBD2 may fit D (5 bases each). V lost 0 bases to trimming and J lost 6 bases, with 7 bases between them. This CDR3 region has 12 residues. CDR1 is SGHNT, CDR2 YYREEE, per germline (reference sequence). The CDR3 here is CASSLGGAEQYF. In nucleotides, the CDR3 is TGTGCCAGCAGCTTGGGAGGGGCCGAGCAGTACTTC.

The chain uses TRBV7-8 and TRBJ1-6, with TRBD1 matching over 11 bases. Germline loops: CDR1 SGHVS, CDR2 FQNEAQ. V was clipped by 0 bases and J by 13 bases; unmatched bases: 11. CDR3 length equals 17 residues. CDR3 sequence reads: CASSLAFVGTGGDPLHF. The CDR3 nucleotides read TGTGCCAGCAGCTTAGCGTTCGTCGGGACAGGGGGGGATCCCCTCCACTTT.

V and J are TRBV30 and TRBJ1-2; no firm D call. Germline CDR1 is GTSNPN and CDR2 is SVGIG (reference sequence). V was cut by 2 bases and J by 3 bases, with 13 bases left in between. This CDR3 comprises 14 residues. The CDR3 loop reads CAWSRFRNDYGYTF. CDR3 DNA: TGTGCCTGGAGTCGATTCAGGAACGACTATGGCTACACCTTC. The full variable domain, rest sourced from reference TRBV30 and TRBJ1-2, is SQTIHQWPATLVQPVGSPLSLECTVEGTSNPNLYWYRQAAGRGLQLLFYSVGIGQISSEVPQNLSASRPQDRQFILSSKKLLLSDSGFYLCAWSRFRNDYGYTFGSGTRLTVV.

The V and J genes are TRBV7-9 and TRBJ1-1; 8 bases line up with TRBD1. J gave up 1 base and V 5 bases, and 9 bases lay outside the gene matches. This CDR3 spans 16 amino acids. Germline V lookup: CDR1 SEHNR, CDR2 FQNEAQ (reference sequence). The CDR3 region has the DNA TGTGCCAGCAGCGTTAGAGCCGGGACAGGGAACACTGAAGCTTTCTTT. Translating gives CASSVRAGTGNTEAFF.

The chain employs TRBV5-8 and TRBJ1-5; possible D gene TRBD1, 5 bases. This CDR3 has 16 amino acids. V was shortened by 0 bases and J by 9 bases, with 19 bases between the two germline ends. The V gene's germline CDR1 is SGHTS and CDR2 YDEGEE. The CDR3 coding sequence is TGTGCCAGCAGCTTGGTACGGGGGGTGAGGAGAGGGCCCCAGCATTTT. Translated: CASSLVRGVRRGPQHF.

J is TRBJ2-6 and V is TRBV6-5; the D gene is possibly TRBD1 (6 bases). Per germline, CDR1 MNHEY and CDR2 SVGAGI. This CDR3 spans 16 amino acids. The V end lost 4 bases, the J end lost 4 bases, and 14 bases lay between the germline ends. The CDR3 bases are TGTGCCAGCAGTTTACAGGGACGGGCGGGGGCCAACGTCCTGACTTTC. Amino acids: CASSLQGRAGANVLTF.

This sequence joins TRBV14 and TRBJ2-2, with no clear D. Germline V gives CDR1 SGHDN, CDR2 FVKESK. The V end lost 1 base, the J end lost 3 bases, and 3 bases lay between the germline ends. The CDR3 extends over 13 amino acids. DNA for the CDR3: TGTGCCAGCAGCCAAGTACACACCGGGGAGCTGTTTTTT. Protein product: CASSQVHTGELFF.

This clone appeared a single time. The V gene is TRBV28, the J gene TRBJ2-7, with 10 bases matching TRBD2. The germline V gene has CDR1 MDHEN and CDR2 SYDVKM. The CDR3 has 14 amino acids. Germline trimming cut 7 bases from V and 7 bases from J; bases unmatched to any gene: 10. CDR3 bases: TGTGCCAGCACCAGCGGGAGGGCCTTCGGGGAGCAGTACTTC. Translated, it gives CASTSGRAFGEQYF.

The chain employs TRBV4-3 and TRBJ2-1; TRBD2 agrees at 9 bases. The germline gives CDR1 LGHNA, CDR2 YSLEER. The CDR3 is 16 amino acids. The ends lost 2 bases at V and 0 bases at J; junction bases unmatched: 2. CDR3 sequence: CASSQLAGSSYNEQFF. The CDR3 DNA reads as TGCGCCAGCAGCCAACTAGCGGGGAGCTCCTACAATGAGCAGTTCTTC.

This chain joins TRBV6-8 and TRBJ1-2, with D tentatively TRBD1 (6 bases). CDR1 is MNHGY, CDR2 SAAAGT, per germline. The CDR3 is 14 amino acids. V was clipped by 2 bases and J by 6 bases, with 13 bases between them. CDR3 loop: CASSYTGQRNGYTF. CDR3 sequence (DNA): TGTGCCAGCAGTTACACAGGACAGAGGAATGGCTACACCTTC.

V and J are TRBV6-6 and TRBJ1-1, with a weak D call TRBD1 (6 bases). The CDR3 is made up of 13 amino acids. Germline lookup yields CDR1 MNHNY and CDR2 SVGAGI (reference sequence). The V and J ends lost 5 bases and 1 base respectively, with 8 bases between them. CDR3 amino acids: CASSRTANTEAFF. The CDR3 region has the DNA TGTGCCAGCAGTAGGACAGCGAACACTGAAGCTTTCTTT.

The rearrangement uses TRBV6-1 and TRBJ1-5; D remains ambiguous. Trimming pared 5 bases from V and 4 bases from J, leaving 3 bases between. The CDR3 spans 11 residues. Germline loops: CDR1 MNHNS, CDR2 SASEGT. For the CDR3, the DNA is TGTGCCAGCAGTCAGAATCAGCCCCAGCATTTT. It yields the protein CASSQNQPQHF.

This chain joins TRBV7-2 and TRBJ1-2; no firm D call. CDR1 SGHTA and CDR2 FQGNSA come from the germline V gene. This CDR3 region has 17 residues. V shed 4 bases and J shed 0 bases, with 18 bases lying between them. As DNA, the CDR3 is TGTGCCAGCAGCTCCCCCGGGTCCTTGGCAGCTAACTATGGCTACACCTTC. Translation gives CASSSPGSLAANYGYTF.

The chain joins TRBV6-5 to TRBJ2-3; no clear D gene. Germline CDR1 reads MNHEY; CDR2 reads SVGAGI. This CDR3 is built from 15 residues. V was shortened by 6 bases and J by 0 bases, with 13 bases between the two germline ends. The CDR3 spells CASSRLATSTDTQYF. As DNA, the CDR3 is TGTGCCAGCAGCCGGTTGGCTACTAGCACAGATACGCAGTATTTT.

The CDR3 is CASSEAGTGGGQPQHF. In DNA, the CDR3 is TGTGCCAGCAGTGAAGCAGGGACAGGGGGCGGTCAGCCCCAGCATTTT. The rearrangement links TRBV6-1 to TRBJ1-5; 12 nucleotides align to TRBD1. This CDR3 is built from 16 residues. Germline CDR1 reads MNHNS; CDR2 reads SASEGT. The ends lost 0 bases at V and 6 bases at J; junction bases unmatched: 3.

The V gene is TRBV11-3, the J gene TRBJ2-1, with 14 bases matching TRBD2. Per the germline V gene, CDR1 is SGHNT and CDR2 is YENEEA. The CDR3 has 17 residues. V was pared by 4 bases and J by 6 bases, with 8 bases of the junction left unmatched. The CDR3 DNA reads TGTGCCAGCAGCTCGGGACTAGCGGGAGTTTTTGGCAATGAGCAGTTCTTC. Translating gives CASSSGLAGVFGNEQFF.

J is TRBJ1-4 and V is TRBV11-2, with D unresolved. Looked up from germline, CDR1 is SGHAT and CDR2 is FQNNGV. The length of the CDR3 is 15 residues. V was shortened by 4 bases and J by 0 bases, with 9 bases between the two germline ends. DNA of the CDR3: TGTGCCAGCAGCTACACGGGGTCAACTAATGAAAAACTGTTTTTT. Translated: CASSYTGSTNEKLFF.

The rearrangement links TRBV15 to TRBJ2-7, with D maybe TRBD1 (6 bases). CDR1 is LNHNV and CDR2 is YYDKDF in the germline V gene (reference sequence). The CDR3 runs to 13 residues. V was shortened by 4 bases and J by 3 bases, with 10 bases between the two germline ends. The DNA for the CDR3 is TGTGCCACCAGCATTGAGGGGGACTACGAGCAGTACTTC. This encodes CATSIEGDYEQYF.

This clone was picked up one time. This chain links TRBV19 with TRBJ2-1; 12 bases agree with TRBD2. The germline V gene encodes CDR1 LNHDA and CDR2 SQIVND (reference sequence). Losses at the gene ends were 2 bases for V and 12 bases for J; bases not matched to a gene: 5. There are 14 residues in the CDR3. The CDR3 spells CASSILAGGRGQFF. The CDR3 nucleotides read TGTGCCAGTAGTATACTAGCGGGAGGGCGCGGGCAGTTCTTC.

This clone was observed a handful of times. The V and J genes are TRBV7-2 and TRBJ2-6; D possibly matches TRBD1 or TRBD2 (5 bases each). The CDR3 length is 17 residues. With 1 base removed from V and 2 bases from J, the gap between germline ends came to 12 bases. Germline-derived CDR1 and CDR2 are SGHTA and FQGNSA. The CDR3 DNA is TGTGCCAGCAGCTTAGGATCGAGGGGCACTGGGGCCAACGTCCTGACTTTC. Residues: CASSLGSRGTGANVLTF.